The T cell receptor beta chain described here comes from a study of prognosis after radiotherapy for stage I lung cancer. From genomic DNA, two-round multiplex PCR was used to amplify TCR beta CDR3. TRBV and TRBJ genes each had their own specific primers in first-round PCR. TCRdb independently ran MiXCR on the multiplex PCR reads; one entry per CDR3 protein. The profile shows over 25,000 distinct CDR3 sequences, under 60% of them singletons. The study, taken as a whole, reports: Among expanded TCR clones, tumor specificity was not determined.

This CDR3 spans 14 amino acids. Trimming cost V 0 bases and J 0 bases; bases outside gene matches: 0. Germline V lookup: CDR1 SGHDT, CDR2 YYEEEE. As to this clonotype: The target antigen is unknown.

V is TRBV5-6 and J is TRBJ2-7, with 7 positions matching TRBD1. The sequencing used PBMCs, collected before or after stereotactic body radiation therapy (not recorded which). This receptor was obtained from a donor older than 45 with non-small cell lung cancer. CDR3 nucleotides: TGTGCCAGCAGCTTGGACAGGGGCTCCTACGAGCAGTACTTC. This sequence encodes CASSLDRGSYEQYF. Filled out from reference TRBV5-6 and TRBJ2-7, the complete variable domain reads DAGVTQSPTHLIKTRGQQVTLRCSPKSGHDTVSWYQQALGQGPQFIFQYYEEEERQRGNFPDRFSGHQFPNYSSELNVNALLLGDSALYLCASSLDRGSYEQYFGPGTRLTVT.